This T cell receptor beta chain was found in a study of blood T cell repertoires in COVID-19. About the research overall: Acute and convalescent COVID-19 specimens originated in the United States, Italy and Spain.

The protocol was immunoSEQ multiplex PCR, while the TCRdb copy is restricted to in-frame clones and leaves out a portion. The repertoire holds 200,000 or so clones, with 80% to 90% as singletons. The CDR3 is 16 amino acids. With 4 bases clipped from V and 0 bases from J, the junction kept 6 bases outside the gene matches. Germline V lookup: CDR1 SEHNR, CDR2 FQNEAQ (reference sequence). The sequenced material came from peripheral blood. The chain has TRBV7-9 and TRBJ2-1; TRBD2 matches at 7 bases. The receptor comes from a man aged 70 or older with active or convalescent COVID-19. Here the CDR3 DNA reads TGTGCCAGCAGCTCAGGAGCGGGGCGCTCCTACAATGAGCAGTTCTTC. The encoded protein is CASSSGAGRSYNEQFF.